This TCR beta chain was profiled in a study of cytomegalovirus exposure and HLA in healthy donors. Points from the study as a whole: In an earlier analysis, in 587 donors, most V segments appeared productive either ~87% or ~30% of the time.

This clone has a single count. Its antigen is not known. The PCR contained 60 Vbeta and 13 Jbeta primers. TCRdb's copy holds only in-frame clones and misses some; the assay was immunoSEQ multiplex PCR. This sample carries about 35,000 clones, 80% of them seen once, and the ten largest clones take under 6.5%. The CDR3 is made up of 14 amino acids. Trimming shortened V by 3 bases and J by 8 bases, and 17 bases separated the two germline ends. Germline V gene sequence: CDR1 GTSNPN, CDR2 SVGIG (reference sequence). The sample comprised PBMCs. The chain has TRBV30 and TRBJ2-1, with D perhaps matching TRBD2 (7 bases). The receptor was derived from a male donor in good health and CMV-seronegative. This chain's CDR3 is CAWSGRGRVDEQFF. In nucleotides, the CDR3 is TGTGCCTGGAGCGGTAGGGGGAGGGTTGATGAGCAGTTCTTC.